Shown below are 16 T cell receptor beta chains from a single sample sequenced in a study of cytomegalovirus exposure and HLA in healthy donors. This PCR relied on a set of 60 Vbeta primers and 13 Jbeta primers. Assay: immunoSEQ multiplex PCR; the TCRdb copy retains only in-frame clones and omits some. The sample includes over 95,000 clones, 70% to 80% of them seen just once. Sequencing input: PBMCs. The receptors were gathered from a female donor in good health and CMV-seronegative.

This chain uses TRBV27 with TRBJ1-2; D may be TRBD1 (6 bases). Germline loops: CDR1 MNHEY, CDR2 SMNVEV (reference sequence). Trimming removed 2 bases at V and 7 bases at J, with 11 bases between. This CDR3 contains 13 residues. DNA for the CDR3: TGTGCCAGCAGTTTAGCCAGGGGCAGTGGCTACACCTTC. Its translation is CASSLARGSGYTF.

This chain links TRBV15 with TRBJ2-7; 8 bases line up with TRBD1. CDR1 and CDR2 from the germline V gene are LNHNV and YYDKDF (reference sequence). V lost 3 bases and J lost 3; bases outside the gene matches: 4. This CDR3 is 14 amino acids long. The CDR3 coding sequence is TGTGCCACCAGCAGGTGGGACAGGCACTACGAGCAGTACTTC. Its protein is CATSRWDRHYEQYF.

The rearrangement joins TRBV9 to TRBJ2-1; tentatively, D is TRBD1 (7 bases). Germline V gene lookup returns CDR1 SGDLS and CDR2 YYNGEE. V dropped 0 bases and J dropped 7 bases, with 14 bases sitting between them. The CDR3 runs to 15 residues. CDR3 in DNA: TGTGCCAGCAGCGTAGATGCAGGGGGGTGGAATGAGCAGTTCTTC. Protein product: CASSVDAGGWNEQFF.

The genes are TRBV9 and TRBJ1-1, with TRBD1 matching 11 bases. The trim removed 3 bases at V and 1 base at J, leaving 5 bases unmatched. CDR3 length equals 16 residues. Germline CDR1 and CDR2: SGDLS and YYNGEE. This CDR3 reads CASSGDRGWRNTEAFF. CDR3 nucleotide sequence: TGTGCCAGCAGCGGGGACAGGGGGTGGCGGAACACTGAAGCTTTCTTT.

This clone is a singleton in its sample. The genes are TRBV27 and TRBJ2-1, with D maybe TRBD1 (5 bases). There are 13 residues in the CDR3. Germline-derived CDR1 and CDR2 are MNHEY and SMNVEV (reference sequence). Deletions cut 7 bases from V and 3 bases from J, with 10 bases between. CDR3 in amino acids: CASKGQGYNEQFF. The CDR3 nucleotides are TGTGCCAGCAAGGGGCAGGGCTACAATGAGCAGTTCTTC.

This clone was detected only once. The chain employs TRBV2 and TRBJ1-1, with no clear D. The germline V and J ends were trimmed by 3 bases and 8 bases, with 7 bases remaining between them. The CDR3 contains 11 residues. The germline CDR1 and CDR2 sequences are SNHLY and FYNNEI. The CDR3 here is CASSEAPEAFF. In nucleotides, the CDR3 is TGTGCCAGCAGTGAGGCCCCAGAAGCTTTCTTT.

The V gene is TRBV10-1, the J gene TRBJ2-2, with D possibly being TRBD1 (6 bases). The germline CDR1 and CDR2 sequences are WNHNN and SYGVQD (reference sequence). The CDR3 length is 14 residues. V gave up 5 bases and J gave up 2 bases, with 9 bases separating them. CDR3 residues: CASSRTVNTGELFF. CDR3 nucleotide sequence: TGCGCCAGCAGTAGGACAGTAAACACCGGGGAGCTGTTTTTT.

The chain is built from TRBV6-1 and TRBJ2-7; weak D call: TRBD2 (5 bases). V was shortened by 8 bases and J by 2 bases, with 10 bases between the two germline ends. Germline values: CDR1 MNHNS, CDR2 SASEGT. This CDR3 is built from 12 residues. The CDR3 reads CASGSDTYEQYF. The CDR3 region has the DNA TGTGCCAGCGGGAGCGACACCTACGAGCAGTACTTC.

The chain couples TRBV10-2 to TRBJ1-5; 9 bases agree with TRBD1. The V and J ends lost 5 bases and 6 bases, in that order; junction bases with no gene match: 8. The CDR3 runs 15 residues. The germline gives CDR1 WSHSY, CDR2 SAAADI. For the CDR3, the DNA is TGCGCCAGCAGTTATACCACAGGGGGCTTTCAGCCCCAGCATTTT. Translation: CASSYTTGGFQPQHF.

The V gene is TRBV5-1, the J gene TRBJ1-2; a weak D match, TRBD1 (6 bases). The CDR3 spans 14 residues. V lost 0 bases and J 10 bases, leaving 16 bases between the germline ends. From germline, CDR1 is SGHRS and CDR2 YFSETQ. The CDR3: CASSLGYREGVYTF. The CDR3 nucleotides read TGCGCCAGCAGCTTGGGGTACAGGGAGGGAGTCTACACCTTC.

This clone was found a few times. V gene TRBV21-1 combines with J gene TRBJ1-4. TRBV21-1 counts as a pseudogene. The CDR3 runs to 14 residues. CDR3 region: CASSNSATNEKLFF. The CDR3 bases are TGTGCCAGCAGCAACAGCGCAACTAATGAAAAACTGTTTTTT.

V is TRBV5-4 and J is TRBJ2-5, with 8 bases fitting TRBD1. The CDR3 consists of 15 residues. The J segment lost 11 bases and the V segment lost 3 bases, leaving 15 bases of the junction unmatched. CDR1 SGHNT and CDR2 YYREEE come from the germline V gene (reference sequence). The CDR3 DNA follows: TGTGCCAGCAGCTCCCGGGACAGGAATTCAGGAGAGCAGTACTTC. As protein: CASSSRDRNSGEQYF.

This chain links TRBV5-4 with TRBJ2-3; D is possibly TRBD2 (5 bases). CDR1 is SGHNT, CDR2 YYREEE, per germline (reference sequence). This CDR3 spans 13 amino acids. The V gene lost 9 bases and the J gene lost 2 bases, with 13 bases spanning the gap. DNA of the CDR3: TGTGCCACCAAACCCGGGATCACAGATACGCAGTATTTT. Protein sequence: CATKPGITDTQYF.

CDR3 sequence: CASSPFADTQYF. The CDR3 nucleotides read TGTGCCAGCAGCCCCTTCGCAGATACGCAGTATTTT. The V and J genes are TRBV7-9 and TRBJ2-3; the D is unclear. Per the germline V gene, CDR1 is SEHNR and CDR2 is FQNEAQ (reference sequence). CDR3 length: 12 residues. V lost 5 bases, J lost 4 bases, and 7 bases lay in between.

The chain combines TRBV19 with TRBJ1-2; 7 bases are a match to TRBD1. The CDR3 has 15 residues. Germline assignment: CDR1 LNHDA and CDR2 SQIVND (reference sequence). The ends lost 4 bases at V and 2 bases at J; junction bases unmatched: 7. The CDR3 sequence is CASSTRQGTNYGYTF. The CDR3 DNA is TGTGCCAGTAGTACTAGACAGGGAACAAACTATGGCTACACCTTC. The whole variable domain, filled in from reference TRBV19 and TRBJ1-2, reads DGGITQSPKYLFRKEGQNVTLSCEQNLNHDAMYWYRQDPGQGLRLIYYSQIVNDFQKGDIAEGYSVSREKKESFPLTVTSAQKNPTAFYLCASSTRQGTNYGYTFGSGTRLTVV.

This clone has only one observation. The chain carries TRBV4-2 and TRBJ1-5, with TRBD1 matching 7 bases. Germline CDR1 reads LGHNA; CDR2 reads YNFKEQ. The J segment lost 0 bases and the V segment lost 0 bases, leaving 2 bases of the junction unmatched. The CDR3 contains 16 residues. CDR3 coding DNA: TGTGCCAGCAGCCAAGATCAGGGGGATAGCAATCAGCCCCAGCATTTT. It codes for CASSQDQGDSNQPQHF.